These T cell receptor beta chains were read from a single sample in a study of PD-1 blockade in classical Hodgkin lymphoma. This table comes from immunoSEQ multiplex PCR, and its TCRdb copy is limited to in-frame clones, with some not included. There are under 45,000 clones in the sample; over 60% occur only once, and more than 20% lies in the top ten. The sample was peripheral blood mononuclear cells (PBMCs), taken at baseline. These receptors all come from a human donor with classical Hodgkin lymphoma. Both conserved end residues are part of each CDR3. The D gene is left open where the match is weak. The size field is filled for only some rows; it gives once, few, many or a size class.

TRBD1,TRBJ1-5,TRBV7-8,NA,TGTGCCAGCAGCTTATTTTATACAGGGGAGCCTTATAGCAATCAGCCCCAGCATTTT,CASSLFYTGEPYSNQPQHF
NA,TRBJ2-7,TRBV27,NA,TGTGCCAGCAGTTTCCAGCGGGTTAGCTCCTACGAGCAGTACTTC,CASSFQRVSSYEQYF
TRBD1,TRBJ2-3,TRBV28,NA,TGTGCCAGCAGCTCCGTCGATTTCGTATCCTTGACAGGGCGCACAGATACGCAGTATTTT,CASSSVDFVSLTGRTDTQYF
NA,TRBJ1-5,TRBV19,NA,TGTGCCAGTAGTATAGGGGGGAATCAGCCCCAGCATTTT,CASSIGGNQPQHF
NA,TRBJ2-1,TRBV7-3,NA,TGTGCCAGCAGCTTCAGCTCCTACAATGAGCAGTTCTTC,CASSFSSYNEQFF
NA,TRBJ2-7,TRBV10-3,NA,TGTGCCATCAGGTTTGTGGGGGGTCACGAGCAGTACTTC,CAIRFVGGHEQYF
TRBD2,TRBJ2-7,TRBV11-2,NA,TGTGCCAGCAGCTACTCAGGACTAGCGGGAGGGGGGTCCTACGAGCAGTACTTC,CASSYSGLAGGGSYEQYF
NA,TRBJ1-2,TRBV7-9,NA,TGTGCCAGCAGCTTAGTTTCGCAGGCTGGCTACACCTTC,CASSLVSQAGYTF
TRBD1,TRBJ1-2,TRBV6-6,NA,TGTGCCAGCAGTTACCAGGGGGGTTTCGACTATGGCTACACCTTC,CASSYQGGFDYGYTF
NA,TRBJ1-5,TRBV19,NA,TGTGCCAGTGCCGACAGGCCCCAAGACCAGCCCCAGCATTTT,CASADRPQDQPQHF
TRBD2,TRBJ2-7,TRBV19,once,TGTGCCAGTAGTAAGAGGTCGGAGGCTAGCGGGGCCTACGAGCAGTACTTC,CASSKRSEASGAYEQYF
NA,TRBJ2-7,TRBV11-2,NA,TGTGCCAGCAGCTTAGGAATAGGAGCCTCCTCGTACGAGCAGTACTTC,CASSLGIGASSYEQYF
NA,TRBJ2-7,TRBV14,NA,TGTGCCAGCAGCTCTTTGGACCTGTTCCCATACGAGCAGTACTTC,CASSSLDLFPYEQYF
TRBD2,TRBJ2-1,TRBV7-9,few,TGTGCCAGCAGCTTAGTGCTAGCGGGAGCCTACAATGAGCAGTTCTTC,CASSLVLAGAYNEQFF
NA,TRBJ2-2,TRBV15,few,TGTGCCACCAGCAGAGATCGGAACTACGGGGAGCTGTTTTTT,CATSRDRNYGELFF
NA,TRBJ1-1,TRBV5-6,NA,TGTGCCAGCAGCCAGGGTGCGGGTTTCCCTGAAGCTTTCTTT,CASSQGAGFPEAFF
NA,TRBJ2-2,TRBV30,few,TGTGCCTGGAACGGGCCTAACACCGGGGAGCTGTTTTTT,CAWNGPNTGELFF
TRBD1,TRBJ1-2,TRBV13,once,TGTGCCAGCAGCTTAGTCTCCGGGACAGGACTTTTCAGTGGCTACACCTTC,CASSLVSGTGLFSGYTF
NA,TRBJ2-7,TRBV11-2,NA,TGTGCCAGCAGCTTAGGAGGGGCCGGCGAGCAGTACTTC,CASSLGGAGEQYF
TRBD1,TRBJ1-4,TRBV6-1,once,TGTGCCAGCAGTGGGGGGACAGGGCAGGAAAAACTGTTTTTT,CASSGGTGQEKLFF
NA,TRBJ1-5,TRBV10-3,once,TGTGCCATCAGCCACCCGGGGGCGCCCCAGCATTTT,CAISHPGAPQHF
NA,TRBJ1-5,TRBV30,NA,TGTGCCTGGAGTGTGCAGGGTTTTCAGCCCCAGCATTTT,CAWSVQGFQPQHF
TRBD2,TRBJ2-5,TRBV11-2,NA,TGTGCCAGCAGCTTATTCCTAGCGGGAGGGTACCAAGAGACCCAGTACTTC,CASSLFLAGGYQETQYF
NA,TRBJ2-7,TRBV5-6,NA,TGTGCCAGCAGCTTAGGGCAGTCTACCTACGAGCAGTACTTC,CASSLGQSTYEQYF
NA,TRBJ1-4,TRBV19,NA,TGTGCCAGTAGTACGGGGCAGGGGTGGCAAAAACTGTTTTTT,CASSTGQGWQKLFF
NA,TRBJ1-1,TRBV29-1,NA,TGCAGCCCTGCCAAACAGGGTAGCACTGAAGCTTTCTTT,CSPAKQGSTEAFF
NA,TRBJ1-5,TRBV28,few,TGTGCCAGCGGATACTTGGGGGCTCCTCAGCCCCAGCATTTT,CASGYLGAPQPQHF
TRBD1,TRBJ2-2,TRBV30,NA,TGTGCCTGGAGCGGAAGGGGACAGGGGCCGTTGGGAACCGGGGAGCTGTTTTTT,CAWSGRGQGPLGTGELFF
NA,TRBJ2-3,TRBV30,NA,TGTGCCTGGAGTGTTGGCAGCACCCTCACAGATACGCAGTATTTT,CAWSVGSTLTDTQYF
NA,TRBJ1-2,TRBV6-1,NA,TGTGCCAGCAGTGAAGCACGGGGGCAGCCCTTAATCTATGGCTACACCTTC,CASSEARGQPLIYGYTF
TRBD1,TRBJ2-6,TRBV5-1,NA,TGCGCCAGCAATACAGGGGGCATCGTTGGGGCCAACGTCCTGACTTTC,CASNTGGIVGANVLTF
NA,TRBJ2-1,TRBV6-4,NA,TGTGCCAGCAAGGGAGGAGACCTTAATGAGCAGTTCTTC,CASKGGDLNEQFF
NA,TRBJ2-7,TRBV6-5,NA,TGTGCCAGCAGATCGGCAGGGAGCGAGCAGTACTTC,CASRSAGSEQYF
NA,TRBJ2-1,TRBV4-3,NA,TGCGCCAGCAGCCCCAGACTAGTTATTGGCAATGAGCAGTTCTTC,CASSPRLVIGNEQFF
NA,TRBJ2-1,TRBV6-1,NA,TGTGCCAGCAGCGCCGGGCCTAGCAGCAACAATGAGCAGTTCTTC,CASSAGPSSNNEQFF
NA,TRBJ2-6,TRBV19,NA,TGTGCCAGTAGTCCTCTGGGGGGGCTCGGGGCCAACGTCCTGACTTTC,CASSPLGGLGANVLTF
NA,TRBJ2-7,TRBV11-2,NA,TGTGCCAGCAGCTTATTACAGGGGAGGGGGATAAGGAACGAGCAGTACTTC,CASSLLQGRGIRNEQYF
NA,TRBJ2-7,TRBV30,NA,TGTGCCTGGCTGCAGGGACCCTTCCACGAGCAGTACTTC,CAWLQGPFHEQYF
NA,TRBJ2-3,TRBV7-2,NA,TGTGCCAGCAGCGACAGATGGGGGAGCACAGATACGCAGTATTTT,CASSDRWGSTDTQYF
NA,TRBJ2-2,TRBV5-1,NA,TGCGCCAGCAGCCTAACGCGCCCGGACAGCCTCACCGGGGAGCTGTTTTTT,CASSLTRPDSLTGELFF
TRBD1,TRBJ1-4,TRBV6-5,once,TGTGCCAGCAGCTTGGGACAGGCGAATGAAAAACTGTTTTTT,CASSLGQANEKLFF
NA,TRBJ1-5,TRBV29-1,NA,TGCAGCGTTGTCCCCGATAATAATCAGCCCCAGCATTTT,CSVVPDNNQPQHF
NA,TRBJ2-3,TRBV19,NA,TGTGCCAGTAGTATCGGGCCAGGGACAACGGGAGATACGCAGTATTTT,CASSIGPGTTGDTQYF
NA,TRBJ1-4,TRBV27,once,TGTGCCAGCAGTCCTCGCCAGACTGCTCTTGAAAAACTGTTTTTT,CASSPRQTALEKLFF
NA,TRBJ2-7,TRBV7-9,once,TGTGCCAGCAGCTTAGAACTAGCTTACGAGCAGTACTTC,CASSLELAYEQYF